One sample yielded the 31 T cell receptor beta chains listed below, sequenced in a study of T cell repertoires in MIS-A myocarditis. The repertoire was sequenced with immunoSEQ multiplex PCR; TCRdb's copy has only in-frame clones and lacks some. The sample has more than 14,000 clones; 70% to 75% are singletons. The sample consisted of left ventricle heart tissue obtained at autopsy. These receptors all come from a man between 18 and 35 years old with fulminant myocarditis from multisystem inflammatory syndrome in adults (MIS-A) after COVID-19.

This clone was observed a single time. The chain couples TRBV6-6 to TRBJ1-1, with D perhaps TRBD1 (6 bases). Trimming shortened V by 6 bases and J by 3 bases, and 17 bases separated the two germline ends. Germline assignment: CDR1 MNHNY and CDR2 SVGAGI (reference sequence). This CDR3 spans 15 amino acids. CDR3 amino acids: CASRLSQGRYTEAFF. DNA for the CDR3: TGTGCCAGCAGGCTCAGTCAGGGGAGATACACTGAAGCTTTCTTT.

The rearrangement links TRBV19 to TRBJ1-5; D is possibly TRBD1 (5 bases). CDR1 and CDR2 from the germline V gene are LNHDA and SQIVND (reference sequence). Trimming pared 0 bases from V and 6 bases from J, leaving 9 bases between. The length of the CDR3 is 14 residues. The CDR3 spells CASSIDHGGQPQHF. The CDR3 coding sequence is TGTGCCAGTAGTATAGATCATGGGGGTCAGCCCCAGCATTTT.

This chain links TRBV7-2 with TRBJ1-2; weak D call: TRBD1 (6 bases). The V end was cut by 2 bases, the J end by 3 bases, with 10 bases between. Germline values: CDR1 SGHTA, CDR2 FQGNSA. The CDR3 covers 14 residues. CDR3 in amino acids: CASSLYRTDYGYTF. The CDR3 DNA reads as TGTGCCAGCAGCTTATATCGGACAGACTATGGCTACACCTTC.

The CDR3 sequence is CAWSFLEQPQHF. The CDR3 region has the DNA TGTGCCTGGAGTTTTTTAGAACAGCCCCAGCATTTT. The chain is built from TRBV30 and TRBJ1-5; D gene ambiguous. CDR1 is GTSNPN, CDR2 SVGIG, per germline (reference sequence). This CDR3 region has 12 residues. The V end was cut by 2 bases, the J end by 7 bases, with 9 bases between.

The chain joins TRBV11-2 to TRBJ1-2, with D possibly matching TRBD1 (6 bases). The V end was cut by 1 base, the J end by 2 bases, with 14 bases between. Germline V gene sequence: CDR1 SGHAT, CDR2 FQNNGV. This CDR3 has 16 residues. The CDR3 is CASSLGGTGKNYGYTF. The CDR3 nucleotides are TGTGCCAGCAGCTTAGGAGGCACAGGGAAGAACTATGGCTACACCTTC.

The genes are TRBV14 and TRBJ2-5; 7 nucleotides agree with TRBD1. With V trimmed by 6 bases and J by 5 bases, 9 bases remained unmatched. The germline gives CDR1 SGHDN, CDR2 FVKESK. The CDR3 totals 14 residues. In nucleotides, the CDR3 is TGTGCCAGCAGTCGAAAGGGGGCCCGGGAGACCCAGTACTTC. As protein: CASSRKGARETQYF.

V gene TRBV6-5 combines with J gene TRBJ1-5; 8 bases line up with TRBD1. The CDR3 totals 15 residues. With V trimmed by 5 bases and J by 3 bases, 6 bases remained unmatched. Germline assignment: CDR1 MNHEY and CDR2 SVGAGI. CDR3 in amino acids: CASSRQGANNQPQHF. The CDR3 bases are TGTGCCAGCAGTCGTCAGGGGGCGAACAATCAGCCCCAGCATTTT.

This chain uses TRBV19 with TRBJ2-5, with D unresolved. The CDR3 is 11 residues long. Deletions cut 4 bases from V and 3 bases from J, with 3 bases between. Looked up from germline, CDR1 is LNHDA and CDR2 is SQIVND (reference sequence). The CDR3 is CASSTEETQYF. The CDR3 region has the DNA TGTGCCAGTAGTACTGAAGAGACCCAGTACTTC.

This sequence joins TRBV5-5 and TRBJ2-7, with unresolved D. The CDR3 spans 14 residues. Germline V gene sequence: CDR1 SGHKS, CDR2 YYEKEE (reference sequence). Trimming left V 0 bases short and J 6 bases short, with 13 bases between. The CDR3 region is CASSLDLADAEQYF. The CDR3 DNA reads as TGTGCCAGCAGCTTGGACCTGGCAGACGCCGAGCAGTACTTC. The full variable domain, its missing parts supplied by reference TRBV5-5 and TRBJ2-7, is DAGVTQSPTHLIKTRGQQVTLRCSPISGHKSVSWYQQVLGQGPQFIFQYYEKEERGRGNFPDRFSARQFPNYSSELNVNALLLGDSALYLCASSLDLADAEQYFGPGTRLTVT.

The chain combines TRBV3-1 (or the pseudogene TRBV3-2) with TRBJ2-3; a weak D match, TRBD2 (5 bases). CDR1 is LGHDT and CDR2 is YNNKEL in the germline V gene (reference sequence). This CDR3 has 16 residues. The V and J ends lost 0 bases and 2 bases respectively, with 12 bases between them. The CDR3 protein is CASSQDRAGNTDTQYF. The CDR3 nucleotides are TGTGCCAGCAGCCAAGATAGGGCGGGCAACACAGATACGCAGTATTTT.

This sequence joins TRBV7-2 and TRBJ1-2; the D gene is possibly TRBD1 (5 bases). Germline-derived CDR1 and CDR2 are SGHTA and FQGNSA. Deletions cut 5 bases from V and 5 bases from J, with 24 bases between. The CDR3 is made up of 17 amino acids. This CDR3 reads CASSLWGVSTSNYGYTF. CDR3 in DNA: TGTGCCAGCAGCCTATGGGGGGTTTCTACCTCCAATTATGGCTACACCTTC. The full variable domain, with the rest looked up from reference TRBV7-2 and TRBJ1-2, is GAGVSQSPSNKVTEKGKDVELRCDPISGHTALYWYRQSLGQGLEFLIYFQGNSAPDKSGLPSDRFSAERTGGSVSTLTIQRTQQEDSAVYLCASSLWGVSTSNYGYTFGSGTRLTVV.

The chain carries TRBV20-1 and TRBJ1-1; D is undetermined. Germline loops: CDR1 DFQATT, CDR2 SNEGSKA (reference sequence). The CDR3 has 10 amino acids. With 3 bases removed from V and 8 bases from J, the gap between germline ends came to 7 bases. The CDR3 nucleotides read TGCAGTGCTAGCCAATTAGAAGCTTTCTTT. Translating it yields CSASQLEAFF.

Written as DNA, the CDR3 is TGTGCCAGTAGTACCTGGGGGGGCACCTACAATGAGCAGTTCTTC. It codes for CASSTWGGTYNEQFF. This chain links TRBV19 with TRBJ2-1, with D perhaps TRBD2 (7 bases). Germline loops: CDR1 LNHDA, CDR2 SQIVND (reference sequence). Trimming pared 4 bases from V and 2 bases from J, leaving 12 bases between. The CDR3 extends over 15 amino acids.

The V call is TRBV28, the J call TRBJ2-5; 8 positions match TRBD1. Germline CDR1 MDHEN, CDR2 SYDVKM. The J segment lost 5 bases and the V segment lost 9 bases, leaving 5 bases of the junction unmatched. The CDR3 consists of 12 residues. The CDR3 nucleotides are TGTGCCAGTTACCAGGGGGCCGAGACCCAGTACTTC. Protein sequence: CASYQGAETQYF.

V is TRBV15 and J is TRBJ1-1; a possible D gene is TRBD1 (6 bases). Trimming stripped 6 bases from V and 1 base from J, with 18 bases between. Per germline, CDR1 LNHNV and CDR2 YYDKDF (reference sequence). There are 16 residues in the CDR3. The CDR3 spells CATRGGTGRENTEAFF. DNA for the CDR3: TGTGCCACCAGAGGGGGGACGGGACGGGAGAACACTGAAGCTTTCTTT.

This clone has a handful of counts. The V gene is TRBV12-3 or TRBV12-4, the J gene TRBJ1-1, with D tentatively TRBD1 (5 bases). Trimming took 6 bases from V and 5 from J, leaving 13 bases between them. This CDR3 spans 13 amino acids. CDR3 DNA sequence: TGTGCCAGCAGCGCGGGACCGGCGACTGAAGCTTTCTTT. Amino acids: CASSAGPATEAFF.

Only a few counts were recorded for this clone. V and J are TRBV15 and TRBJ2-3; a weak D match, TRBD1 (6 bases). The germline V and J ends were trimmed by 0 bases and 11 bases, with 15 bases remaining between them. Germline V gene sequence: CDR1 LNHNV, CDR2 YYDKDF (reference sequence). This CDR3 has 14 residues. The CDR3 DNA is TGTGCCACCAGCAGAGATGGGGAAGGGGGTTGGCAGTATTTT. This encodes CATSRDGEGGWQYF.

This clone was detected a few times. V usage is TRBV5-1 and J usage is TRBJ1-3, with no clear D. V gave up 0 bases and J gave up 0 bases, with 7 bases separating them. Germline loops: CDR1 SGHRS, CDR2 YFSETQ. This CDR3 comprises 15 residues. The CDR3 reads CASSLARSSGNTIYF. CDR3 DNA sequence: TGCGCCAGCAGCTTGGCCCGCAGCTCTGGAAACACCATATATTTT.

The chain uses TRBV25-1 and TRBJ2-3; D is ambiguous. The CDR3 totals 15 residues. From germline, CDR1 is MGHDK and CDR2 SYGVNS. V lost 4 bases and J 0 bases, leaving 11 bases between the germline ends. CDR3 DNA: TGTGCCAGCAGTGTCGGACGAAAAAGCACAGATACGCAGTATTTT. It translates to CASSVGRKSTDTQYF.

The chain is built from TRBV5-1 and TRBJ2-2; D perhaps matches TRBD1 (6 bases). From germline, CDR1 is SGHRS and CDR2 YFSETQ. Trimming left V 7 bases short and J 4 bases short, with 32 bases between. The CDR3 sequence is 20 residues long. CDR3 sequence (DNA): TGCGCCAGCTTGTTGGGAGTTGACAGGCTCGGGTCGCGGCCCACCGGGGAGCTGTTTTTT. Its protein product is CASLLGVDRLGSRPTGELFF. The complete variable domain, with remaining parts taken from reference TRBV5-1 and TRBJ2-2, reads KAGVTQTPRYLIKTRGQQVTLSCSPISGHRSVSWYQQTPGQGLQFLFEYFSETQRNKGNFPGRFSGRQFSNSRSEMNVSTLELGDSALYLCASLLGVDRLGSRPTGELFFGEGSRLTVL.

A few counts support this clone. The CDR3 spells CASSAGTSNTGELFF. The CDR3, as DNA: TGTGCCAGCAGTGCTGGGACTAGCAACACCGGGGAGCTGTTTTTT. The rearrangement links TRBV2 to TRBJ2-2, with TRBD2 matching 9 bases. Trimming removed 4 bases from V and 2 bases from J; junction bases left unmatched: 2. Germline V CDR1 and CDR2: SNHLY, FYNNEI. CDR3 size: 15 residues.

CDR3 region: CASSPRGGPYTEAFF. CDR3 coding DNA: TGTGCCAGCAGTCCCCGGGGGGGGCCTTACACTGAAGCTTTCTTT. V is TRBV6-5 and J is TRBJ1-1, with a possible D match to TRBD1 (6 bases). V gave up 5 bases and J gave up 3 bases, with 16 bases separating them. CDR1 and CDR2 from the germline V gene are MNHEY and SVGAGI. The CDR3 sequence is 15 residues long.

In DNA form, the CDR3 reads TGTGCCAGCAGGATTACGACGGAAACGCAGTATTTT. It specifies CASRITTETQYF. The chain combines TRBV6-6 with TRBJ2-3; D is ambiguous. This CDR3 spans 12 amino acids. From germline, CDR1 is MNHNY and CDR2 SVGAGI (reference sequence). Trimming stripped 6 bases from V and 9 bases from J, with 13 bases between.

This clone has only one observation. The rearrangement uses TRBV19 and TRBJ2-7; 9 nucleotides match TRBD1. The CDR3 contains 14 residues. Germline V gene data show CDR1 as LNHDA and CDR2 as SQIVND (reference sequence). With V trimmed by 6 bases and J by 3 bases, 6 bases remained unmatched. CDR3 residues: CASSKGQGGYEQYF. As DNA, the CDR3 is TGTGCCAGTAGCAAGGGACAGGGAGGCTACGAGCAGTACTTC. The complete variable domain, with remaining parts taken from reference TRBV19 and TRBJ2-7, reads DGGITQSPKYLFRKEGQNVTLSCEQNLNHDAMYWYRQDPGQGLRLIYYSQIVNDFQKGDIAEGYSVSREKKESFPLTVTSAQKNPTAFYLCASSKGQGGYEQYFGPGTRLTVT.

This sequence joins TRBV5-1 and TRBJ2-7, with D tentatively TRBD1 (5 bases). Trimming pared 0 bases from V and 0 bases from J, leaving 13 bases between. There are 16 residues in the CDR3. The germline gives CDR1 SGHRS, CDR2 YFSETQ. CDR3: CASSLEGVWSSYEQYF. In DNA, the CDR3 is TGCGCCAGCAGCTTGGAAGGGGTCTGGAGCTCCTACGAGCAGTACTTC.

The rearrangement joins TRBV28 to TRBJ2-7; D unclear. Between the trimmed V and J ends, which lost 5 bases and 6 bases, there was a span of 11 bases. CDR3 length: 12 amino acids. Germline values: CDR1 MDHEN, CDR2 SYDVKM. The CDR3 region has the DNA TGTGCCAGCAGTCCCCAATATCTCGAGCAGTACTTC. Its translation: CASSPQYLEQYF.

This clone has only a few counts. The genes are TRBV28 and TRBJ1-1; D remains unclear. The CDR3 is 13 amino acids. CDR1 MDHEN and CDR2 SYDVKM come from the germline V gene. The germline V and J ends were trimmed by 6 bases and 8 bases, with 16 bases remaining between them. This chain's CDR3 is CASSRPTRVEAFF. In DNA, the CDR3 is TGTGCCAGCAGCCGCCCCACCCGTGTGGAAGCTTTCTTT.

The genes are TRBV30 and TRBJ1-2; D is unresolved. This CDR3 comprises 12 residues. Per germline, CDR1 GTSNPN and CDR2 SVGIG (reference sequence). V was pared by 5 bases and J by 2 bases, with 9 bases between. The CDR3 is CAWDLYNYGYTF. CDR3 sequence (DNA): TGTGCCTGGGATTTATACAACTATGGCTACACCTTC.

CDR3 sequence reads: CASSDRESGEKLFF. The CDR3 region has the DNA TGTGCCAGCAGTGACAGGGAATCCGGGGAAAAACTGTTTTTT. The rearrangement joins TRBV6-1 to TRBJ1-4; possible D gene TRBD1, 5 bases. Germline V lookup: CDR1 MNHNS, CDR2 SASEGT. CDR3 length: 14 amino acids. The V end lost 3 bases, the J end lost 8 bases, and 13 bases lay between the germline ends.

The V call is TRBV7-2, the J call TRBJ1-2, with 8 positions matching TRBD1. This CDR3 comprises 15 residues. CDR1 and CDR2 from the germline V gene are SGHTA and FQGNSA. J was trimmed by 5 bases and V by 5 bases; bases with no gene match: 10. The CDR3 DNA reads TGTGCCAGCAGCATCCCGGGACAGGTGATTTATGGCTACACCTTC. It encodes CASSIPGQVIYGYTF.

The chain joins TRBV5-4 to TRBJ1-4; a weak D match, TRBD1 (5 bases). Germline loops: CDR1 SGHNT, CDR2 YYREEE (reference sequence). The CDR3 covers 17 residues. V shed 0 bases and J shed 8 bases, with 20 bases lying between them. The CDR3 here is CASSLATSGPLWEKLFF. The CDR3 DNA reads TGTGCCAGCAGCTTGGCCACGTCAGGGCCTCTCTGGGAAAAACTGTTTTTT.